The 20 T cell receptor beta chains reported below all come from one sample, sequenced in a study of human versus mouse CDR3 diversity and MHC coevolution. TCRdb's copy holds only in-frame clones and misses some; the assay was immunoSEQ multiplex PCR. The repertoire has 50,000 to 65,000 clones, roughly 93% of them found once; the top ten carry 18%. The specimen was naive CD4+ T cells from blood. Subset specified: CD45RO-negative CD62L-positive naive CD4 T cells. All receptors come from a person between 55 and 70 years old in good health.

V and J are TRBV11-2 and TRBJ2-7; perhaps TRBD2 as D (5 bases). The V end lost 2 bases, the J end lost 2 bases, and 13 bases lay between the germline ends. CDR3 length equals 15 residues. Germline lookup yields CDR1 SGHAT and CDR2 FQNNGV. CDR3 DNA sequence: TGTGCCAGCAGCTTACAGGTTGCGGAGGCCTACGAGCAGTACTTC. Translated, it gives CASSLQVAEAYEQYF.

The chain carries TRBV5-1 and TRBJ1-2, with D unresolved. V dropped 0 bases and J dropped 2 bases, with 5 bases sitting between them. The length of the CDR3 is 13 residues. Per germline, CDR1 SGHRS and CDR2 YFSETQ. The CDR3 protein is CASSLAANYGYTF. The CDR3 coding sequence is TGCGCCAGCAGCTTGGCAGCGAACTATGGCTACACCTTC.

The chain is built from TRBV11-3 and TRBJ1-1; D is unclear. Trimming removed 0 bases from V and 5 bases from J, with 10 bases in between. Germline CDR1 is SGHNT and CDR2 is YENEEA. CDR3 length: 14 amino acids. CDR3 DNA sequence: TGTGCCAGCAGCTTAGAGAGGGTTTGGACTGAAGCTTTCTTT. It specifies CASSLERVWTEAFF.

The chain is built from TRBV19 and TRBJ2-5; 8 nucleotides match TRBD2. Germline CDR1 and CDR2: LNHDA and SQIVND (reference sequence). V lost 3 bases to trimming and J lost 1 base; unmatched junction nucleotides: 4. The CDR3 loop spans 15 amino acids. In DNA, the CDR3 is TGTGCCAGTAGTATGGCCACTAGCGGCCAAGAGACCCAGTACTTC. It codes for CASSMATSGQETQYF.

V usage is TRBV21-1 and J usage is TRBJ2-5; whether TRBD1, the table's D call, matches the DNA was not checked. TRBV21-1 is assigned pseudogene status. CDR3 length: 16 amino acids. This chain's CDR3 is CASSPRERGAEETQYF. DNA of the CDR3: TGTGCCAGCAGCCCCCGAGAAAGGGGCGCCGAAGAGACCCAGTACTTC.

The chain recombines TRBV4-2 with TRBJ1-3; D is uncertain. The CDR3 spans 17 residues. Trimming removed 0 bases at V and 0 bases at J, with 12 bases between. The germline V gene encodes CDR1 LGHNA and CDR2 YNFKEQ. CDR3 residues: CASSQDLAGFSGNTIYF. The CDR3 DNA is TGTGCCAGCAGCCAAGATTTGGCAGGTTTCTCTGGAAACACCATATATTTT.

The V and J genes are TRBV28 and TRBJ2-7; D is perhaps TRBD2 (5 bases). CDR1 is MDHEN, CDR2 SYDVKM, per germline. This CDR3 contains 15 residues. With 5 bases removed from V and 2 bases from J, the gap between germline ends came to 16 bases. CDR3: CASSISGLDAYEQYF. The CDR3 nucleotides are TGTGCCAGCAGTATAAGCGGACTGGACGCCTACGAGCAGTACTTC. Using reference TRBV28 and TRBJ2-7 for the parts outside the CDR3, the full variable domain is DVKVTQSSRYLVKRTGEKVFLECVQDMDHENMFWYRQDPGLGLRLIYFSYDVKMKEKGDIPEGYSVSREKKERFSLILESASTNQTSMYLCASSISGLDAYEQYFGPGTRLTVT.

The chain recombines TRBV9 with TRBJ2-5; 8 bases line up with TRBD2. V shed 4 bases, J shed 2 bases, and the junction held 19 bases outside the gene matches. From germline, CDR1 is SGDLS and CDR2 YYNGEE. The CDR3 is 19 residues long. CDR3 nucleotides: TGTGCCAGCAGCCCTGGGCTAGCGGGTTGGGGGTCCTCGCAAGAGACCCAGTACTTC. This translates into CASSPGLAGWGSSQETQYF.

CDR3 amino acids: CASSTHPRQENTGELFF. For the CDR3, the DNA is TGTGCCAGCAGCACACACCCCAGACAGGAGAACACCGGGGAGCTGTTTTTT. The rearrangement links TRBV7-7 to TRBJ2-2; D perhaps matches TRBD1 (6 bases). CDR3 size: 17 residues. The ends were cut back, 5 bases at V and 1 base at J, with 17 bases in the middle. CDR1 is SSHAT and CDR2 is FNYEAQ in the germline V gene (reference sequence). The variable domain in full, completed from reference TRBV7-7 and TRBJ2-2, reads GAGVSQSPRYKVTKRGQDVTLRCDPISSHATLYWYQQALGQGPEFLTYFNYEAQPDKSGLPSDRFSAERPEGSISTLTIQRTEQRDSAMYRCASSTHPRQENTGELFFGEGSRLTVL.

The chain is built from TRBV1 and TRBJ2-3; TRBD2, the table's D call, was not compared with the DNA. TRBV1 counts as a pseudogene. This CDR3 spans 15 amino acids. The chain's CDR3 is CTSSRQRRKSDTQYF. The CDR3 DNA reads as TGCACCAGCAGCCGGCAGCGGAGAAAGTCAGATACGCAGTATTTT.

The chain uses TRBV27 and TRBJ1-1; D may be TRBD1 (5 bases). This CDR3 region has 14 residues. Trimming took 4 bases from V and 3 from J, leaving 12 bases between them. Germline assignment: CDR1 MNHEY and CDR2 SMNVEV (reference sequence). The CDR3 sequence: CASSSRVADTEAFF. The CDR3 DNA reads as TGTGCCAGCAGTTCCAGGGTGGCGGACACTGAAGCTTTCTTT.

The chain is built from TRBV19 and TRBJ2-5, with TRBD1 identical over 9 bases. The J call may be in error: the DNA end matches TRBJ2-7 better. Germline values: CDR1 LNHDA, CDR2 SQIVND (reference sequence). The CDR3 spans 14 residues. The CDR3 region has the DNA TGTGCCAGTAGTATCCTGACAGGGGGCTACGAGCAGTACTTC. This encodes CASSILTGGYEQYF.

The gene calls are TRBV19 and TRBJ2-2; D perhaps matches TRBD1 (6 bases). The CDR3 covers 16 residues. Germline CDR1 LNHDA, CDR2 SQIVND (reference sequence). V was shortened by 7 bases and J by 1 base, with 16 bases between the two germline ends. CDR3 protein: CASTRTDVGNTGELFF. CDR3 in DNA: TGTGCCAGTACCAGGACAGACGTGGGGAACACCGGGGAGCTGTTTTTT.

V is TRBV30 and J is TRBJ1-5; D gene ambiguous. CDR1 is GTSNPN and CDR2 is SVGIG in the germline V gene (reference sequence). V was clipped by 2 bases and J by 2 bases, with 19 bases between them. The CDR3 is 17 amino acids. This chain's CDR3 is CAWSSAPPGSRNQPQHF. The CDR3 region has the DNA TGTGCCTGGAGTTCCGCCCCCCCGGGGAGCCGCAATCAGCCCCAGCATTTT.

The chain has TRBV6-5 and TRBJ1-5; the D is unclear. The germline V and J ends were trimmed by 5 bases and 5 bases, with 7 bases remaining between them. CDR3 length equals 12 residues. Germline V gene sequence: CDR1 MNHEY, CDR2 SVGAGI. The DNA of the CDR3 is TGTGCCAGCAGTCTAGACTATCAGCCCCAGCATTTT. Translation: CASSLDYQPQHF.

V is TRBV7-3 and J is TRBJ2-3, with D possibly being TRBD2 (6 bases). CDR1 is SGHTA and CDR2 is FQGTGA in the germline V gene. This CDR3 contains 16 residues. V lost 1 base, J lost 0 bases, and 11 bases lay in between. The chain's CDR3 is CASSLIGSGSTDTQYF. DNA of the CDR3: TGTGCCAGCAGCTTAATCGGGAGTGGGAGCACAGATACGCAGTATTTT.

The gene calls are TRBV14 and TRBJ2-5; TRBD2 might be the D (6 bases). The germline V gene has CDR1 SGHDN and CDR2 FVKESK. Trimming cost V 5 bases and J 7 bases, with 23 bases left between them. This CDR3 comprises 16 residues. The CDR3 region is CASSALSRPSEGTQYF. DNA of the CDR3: TGTGCCAGCAGCGCCCTTTCCCGACCCTCGGAGGGGACCCAGTACTTC.

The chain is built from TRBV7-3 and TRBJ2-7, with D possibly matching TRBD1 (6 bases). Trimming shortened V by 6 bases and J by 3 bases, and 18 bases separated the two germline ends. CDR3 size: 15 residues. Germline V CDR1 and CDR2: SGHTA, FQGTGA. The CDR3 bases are TGTGCCAGCAGTCAACAGGGATCCTCAATCTACGAGCAGTACTTC. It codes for CASSQQGSSIYEQYF.

The CDR3 loop reads CASSTSGRAYEQYF. The CDR3 nucleotides are TGTGCCAGCAGTACTAGCGGAAGAGCCTACGAGCAGTACTTC. The rearrangement uses TRBV2 and TRBJ2-7, with 8 bases that match TRBD2. CDR3 length: 14 residues. Germline loops: CDR1 SNHLY, CDR2 FYNNEI. The V segment lost 5 bases and the J segment 2 bases; nucleotides outside the gene matches: 5.

The CDR3 coding sequence is TGTGCCAGCAGCCAAGCGGGAGCTGAGACCCAGTACTTC. This encodes CASSQAGAETQYF. The chain joins TRBV7-9 to TRBJ2-5, with 8 bases identical to TRBD2. Germline V lookup: CDR1 SEHNR, CDR2 FQNEAQ (reference sequence). This CDR3 comprises 13 residues. The junction had 4 bases not matched to a gene; V was cut back by 5 bases and J by 5 bases.